Below, one T cell receptor (beta chain) is given with its context. This record belongs to a study of blood T cell repertoires in COVID-19. Germline V CDR1 and CDR2: SGHNT, YYREEE (reference sequence). V was shortened by 2 bases and J by 1 base, with 9 bases between the two germline ends. The CDR3 consists of 14 residues. Original methodology: For nucleated cells, counts were estimated from reference gene primer amplification. Sequencing was performed with immunoSEQ multiplex PCR; in TCRdb, only in-frame clones are kept and a portion is missing. Clone size and the V and J calls come from that table; the DNA yielded D and trimming. The sample gives fewer than 250,000 clones, around 81% of which show up once; 8.5% to 10% is in the top ten. The study recruited people aged roughly 18 to 89 years across approximately 23 US areas. Researchers sorted participants into cohorts using their self-reported clinical history.

The TCR originated in a woman in her forties or fifties with acute COVID-19. This rearrangement joins TRBV5-4 to TRBJ2-5, with D maybe TRBD1 (6 bases). Material: PBMCs or T cells enriched from blood (not recorded which). CDR3 in amino acids: CASSLRDTQETQYF. In DNA, the CDR3 is TGTGCCAGCAGCTTACGGGACACCCAAGAGACCCAGTACTTC.